The 5 T cell receptor beta chains below all came from one sample that was sequenced in a study of patients and donors after allogeneic stem cell transplantation. TCRdb re-called the RT-PCR reads through MiXCR, storing one row per CDR3 protein. The data show approximately 160,000 distinct CDR3 sequences, about 29% seen once. Material for sequencing was blood, either unsorted or a sorted T cell fraction (not recorded which). The receptors derive from a human donor who was either an allogeneic HSCT recipient or a stem cell or donor lymphocyte infusion donor (not recorded which). It is not recorded whose cells these are; they may come from a transplant donor.

CDR3 protein: CSVESGNFPPPETQYF. The CDR3 DNA is TGCAGCGTTGAAAGTGGCAACTTCCCTCCGCCCGAGACCCAGTACTTC. The chain has TRBV29-1 and TRBJ2-5, with D hard to call. The V and J ends lost 2 bases and 5 bases respectively, with 21 bases between them. Germline CDR1 SQVTM, CDR2 ANQGSEA. This CDR3 has 16 amino acids.

The gene calls are TRBV12-5 and TRBJ1-5; the D is unclear. The V end was cut by 6 bases, the J end by 2 bases, with 11 bases between. CDR1 is LGHNT, CDR2 FRNRAP, per germline. The CDR3 covers 14 residues. The CDR3 coding sequence is TGTGCTAGTGGGCCCCACGTGGGCAATCAGCCCCAGCATTTT. Its protein is CASGPHVGNQPQHF.

This clonotype was counted a few times. The chain recombines TRBV19 with TRBJ1-2; 8 nucleotides match TRBD1. The V gene's germline CDR1 is LNHDA and CDR2 SQIVND (reference sequence). The ends lost 5 bases at V and 7 bases at J; junction bases unmatched: 9. This CDR3 contains 14 residues. Here the CDR3 DNA reads TGTGCCAGTAGTGTCCCCGGACAGGGAGCTGGCTACACCTTC. Translating it yields CASSVPGQGAGYTF.

V is TRBV4-3 and J is TRBJ2-7; 9 bases align to TRBD1. This CDR3 region has 15 residues. Germline V gene lookup returns CDR1 LGHNA and CDR2 YSLEER. J gave up 2 bases and V 2 bases, and 4 bases lay outside the gene matches. The chain's CDR3 is CASSQHRDRAYEQYF. CDR3 DNA: TGCGCCAGCAGCCAACACCGGGACAGGGCCTACGAGCAGTACTTC.

The sample holds a few counts of this clonotype. This chain links TRBV27 with TRBJ2-2, with a tentative D call TRBD2 (6 bases). V lost 7 bases, J lost 5 bases, and 17 bases lay in between. Germline CDR1 MNHEY, CDR2 SMNVEV (reference sequence). CDR3 length: 15 residues. The CDR3 here is CASKLARTVTGELFF. The CDR3 DNA is TGTGCCAGCAAGCTAGCGCGAACGGTAACCGGGGAGCTGTTTTTT.